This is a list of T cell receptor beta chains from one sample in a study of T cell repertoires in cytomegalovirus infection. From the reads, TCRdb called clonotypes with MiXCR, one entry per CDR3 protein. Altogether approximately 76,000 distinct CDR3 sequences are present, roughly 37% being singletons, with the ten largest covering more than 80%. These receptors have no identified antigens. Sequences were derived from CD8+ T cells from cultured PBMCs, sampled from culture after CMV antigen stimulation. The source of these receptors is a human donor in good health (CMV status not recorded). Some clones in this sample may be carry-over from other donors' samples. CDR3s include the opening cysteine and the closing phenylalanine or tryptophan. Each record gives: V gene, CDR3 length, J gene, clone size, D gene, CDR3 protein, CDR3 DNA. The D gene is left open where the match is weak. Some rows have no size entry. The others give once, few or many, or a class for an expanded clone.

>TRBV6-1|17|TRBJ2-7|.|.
CASSDTIWRAALGEQYF
TGTGCCAGCAGTGACACCATATGGAGGGCAGCACTGGGCGAGCAGTACTTC
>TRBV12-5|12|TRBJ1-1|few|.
CASGLTAAEAFF
TGTGCTAGTGGTTTGACAGCCGCTGAAGCTTTCTTT
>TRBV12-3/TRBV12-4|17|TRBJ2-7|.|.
CASSSPPGPRTPYEQYF
TGTGCCAGCAGCTCCCCGCCGGGACCCCGGACCCCCTACGAGCAGTACTTC
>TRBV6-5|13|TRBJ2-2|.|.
CASSYWGRGELFF
TGTGCCAGCAGTTACTGGGGGCGCGGGGAGCTGTTTTTT
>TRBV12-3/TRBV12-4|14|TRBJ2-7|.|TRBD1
CASSRSTQGGEQYF
TGTGCCAGCAGCCGGTCAACACAGGGGGGCGAGCAGTACTTC
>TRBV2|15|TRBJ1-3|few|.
CASMDTRLSGNTIYF
TGTGCCAGCATGGACACTCGCCTCTCTGGAAACACCATATATTTT
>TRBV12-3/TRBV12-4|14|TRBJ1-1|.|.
CASSFWGANDEAFF
TGTGCCAGCAGTTTTTGGGGGGCGAATGATGAAGCTTTCTTT
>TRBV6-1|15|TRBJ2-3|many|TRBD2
CASRAGLAGTDTQYF
TGTGCCAGCAGAGCGGGACTAGCGGGCACAGATACGCAGTATTTT
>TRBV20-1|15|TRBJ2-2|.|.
CSARDPSTNTGELFF
TGCAGTGCTAGAGACCCATCGACGAACACCGGGGAGCTGTTTTTT
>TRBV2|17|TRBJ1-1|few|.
CASSDRQIRVMNTEAFF
TGTGCCAGCAGTGATCGACAGATAAGAGTAATGAACACTGAAGCTTTCTTT
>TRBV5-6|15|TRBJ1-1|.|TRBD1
CASSFNPGQGTEAFF
TGTGCCAGCAGCTTCAATCCGGGACAGGGTACTGAAGCTTTCTTT
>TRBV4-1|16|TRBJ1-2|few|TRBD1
CASSRRTGEGTYGYTF
TGCGCCAGCAGCCGACGAACAGGGGAGGGGACCTATGGCTACACCTTC
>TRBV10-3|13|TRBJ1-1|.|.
CAISGQGSTEAFF
TGTGCCATCAGTGGGCAGGGGAGCACTGAAGCTTTCTTT
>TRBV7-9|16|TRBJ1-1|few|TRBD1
CASKKEGTGPNTEAFF
TGTGCCAGCAAAAAGGAAGGGACAGGGCCCAACACTGAAGCTTTCTTT
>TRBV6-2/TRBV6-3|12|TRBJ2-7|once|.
CASGYPEMEQYF
TGTGCCAGCGGTTACCCAGAGATGGAGCAGTACTTC
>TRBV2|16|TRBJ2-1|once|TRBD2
CASSEESGSSYNEQFF
TGTGCCAGCAGTGAAGAGAGCGGGAGCTCCTACAATGAGCAGTTCTTC
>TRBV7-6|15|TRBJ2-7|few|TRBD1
CASSFSGTGAYEQYF
TGTGCCAGCAGCTTCTCCGGGACAGGGGCTTACGAGCAGTACTTC
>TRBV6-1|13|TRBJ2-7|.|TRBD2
CASSLSGAYEQYF
TGTGCCAGCAGCTTAAGCGGGGCCTACGAGCAGTACTTC
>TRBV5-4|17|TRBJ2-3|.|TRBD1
CASSFLYAGQARDTQYF
TGTGCCAGCAGCTTTCTCTACGCGGGACAGGCCCGGGATACGCAGTATTTT
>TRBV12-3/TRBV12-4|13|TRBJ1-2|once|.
CASSVRGNYGYTF
TGTGCCAGCAGCGTCCGGGGTAACTATGGCTACACCTTC
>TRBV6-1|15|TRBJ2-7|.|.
CASSGTAKVNYEQYF
TGTGCCAGCAGCGGTACAGCGAAAGTAAACTACGAGCAGTACTTC
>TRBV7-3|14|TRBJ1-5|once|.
CASSSDPSYQPQHF
TGTGCCAGCAGTTCCGATCCGAGCTATCAGCCCCAGCATTTT
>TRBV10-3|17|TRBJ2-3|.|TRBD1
CAISSLDRDRSTDTQYF
TGTGCCATCAGTTCCCTCGACAGGGATAGGAGCACAGATACGCAGTATTTT
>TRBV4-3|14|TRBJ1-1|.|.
CASSQERGKTEAFF
TGCGCCAGCAGCCAAGAGCGCGGGAAAACAGAAGCTTTCTTT
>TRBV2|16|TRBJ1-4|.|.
CASSDYRDATNEKLFF
TGTGCCAGCAGTGATTACAGGGATGCAACTAATGAAAAACTGTTTTTT
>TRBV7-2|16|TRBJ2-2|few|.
CASSLNLGGGGGELFF
TGTGCCAGCAGCTTAAACTTGGGAGGGGGCGGCGGGGAGCTGTTTTTT
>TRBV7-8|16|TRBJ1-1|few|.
CASSSQRGRMGTEAFF
TGTGCCAGCAGCTCGCAGAGGGGACGGATGGGTACTGAAGCTTTCTTT
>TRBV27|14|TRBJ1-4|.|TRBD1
CASRTGVAGEKLFF
TGTGCCAGCAGGACAGGGGTTGCCGGGGAAAAACTGTTTTTT
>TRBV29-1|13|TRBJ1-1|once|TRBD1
CSVLTGGLTEAFF
TGCAGCGTTCTCACAGGGGGCCTCACTGAAGCTTTCTTT
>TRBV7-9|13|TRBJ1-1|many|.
CASSFTIDTEAFF
TGTGCCAGCAGCTTTACCATTGACACTGAAGCTTTCTTT
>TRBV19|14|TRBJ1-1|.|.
CASSIDLAGTEAFF
TGTGCCAGTAGTATAGATCTCGCAGGGACTGAAGCTTTCTTT